A single sample is the source of the 21 T cell receptor beta chains below, sequenced in a study of blood T cell repertoires in COVID-19. Here immunoSEQ multiplex PCR was the method, and the copy in TCRdb shows in-frame clones only, minus some. Here the sample spans about 410,000 clones, roughly 85% being singletons. Material for sequencing was peripheral blood. These receptor sequences come from a woman in her 30s with active or convalescent COVID-19.

The chain links TRBV29-1 to TRBJ2-7; a possible D gene is TRBD1 (6 bases). The CDR3 sequence is 14 residues long. Trimming removed 4 bases at V and 3 bases at J, with 16 bases between. From germline, CDR1 is SQVTM and CDR2 ANQGSEA. CDR3 in DNA: TGCAGCGTTGTCTCGGCAGGGGTAAACTACGAGCAGTACTTC. Translated: CSVVSAGVNYEQYF.

The chain joins TRBV10-1 to TRBJ2-3; 11 positions agree with TRBD2. Germline V lookup: CDR1 WNHNN, CDR2 SYGVQD (reference sequence). The CDR3 has 19 residues. With 10 bases clipped from V and 0 bases from J, the junction kept 18 bases outside the gene matches. The CDR3 bases are TGCGCCACCTCCTTGGGAGAACTAGCGGGGGCCCTTAGCACAGATACGCAGTATTTT. This sequence encodes CATSLGELAGALSTDTQYF.

This clone was counted a few times. V gene TRBV6-5 combines with J gene TRBJ2-5; 14 bases match TRBD2. Losses at the gene ends were 6 bases for V and 3 bases for J; bases not matched to a gene: 3. The germline V gene has CDR1 MNHEY and CDR2 SVGAGI. CDR3 length: 15 amino acids. In nucleotides, the CDR3 is TGTGCCAGCAGGACGGGACTAGCGGGAGAAGAGACCCAGTACTTC. It codes for CASRTGLAGEETQYF.

The chain is built from TRBV5-4 and TRBJ2-7; tentative D call: TRBD2 (6 bases). The germline gives CDR1 SGHNT, CDR2 YYREEE (reference sequence). This CDR3 contains 14 residues. Trimming pared 2 bases from V and 2 bases from J, leaving 11 bases between. The DNA of the CDR3 is TGTGCCAGCAGCTTTTGGGGAGGAGCCTACGAGCAGTACTTC. It specifies CASSFWGGAYEQYF.

The chain links TRBV7-2 to TRBJ2-7; 8 positions agree with TRBD1. The CDR3 contains 15 residues. V shed 1 base and J 5 bases; nucleotides not matched to a gene: 7. Germline V gene data show CDR1 as SGHTA and CDR2 as FQGNSA. CDR3 sequence: CASSLVQAGGNEQYF. In DNA form, the CDR3 reads TGTGCCAGCAGCTTAGTTCAGGCAGGGGGCAACGAGCAGTACTTC.

The J gene is TRBJ2-7, the V gene TRBV28; D is possibly TRBD1 (6 bases). Trimming stripped 4 bases from V and 9 bases from J, with 25 bases between. The germline CDR1 and CDR2 sequences are MDHEN and SYDVKM. The CDR3 runs to 16 residues. The CDR3 bases are TGTGCCAGCAGTTCCCCTAGGAGCAGGGGCGGTCGAAGGCAGTACTTC. Translated: CASSSPRSRGGRRQYF.

The chain has TRBV5-1 and TRBJ2-3; D is ambiguous. V lost 0 bases and J lost 1, with 12 bases in between. In germline, CDR1 is SGHRS, CDR2 YFSETQ. The CDR3 spans 16 residues. CDR3 sequence reads: CASSLALTPGTDTQYF. CDR3 coding DNA: TGCGCCAGCAGCTTGGCCCTAACCCCTGGCACAGATACGCAGTATTTT.

J is TRBJ1-4 and V is TRBV6-5; 9 nucleotides agree with TRBD1. CDR1 and CDR2 from the germline V gene are MNHEY and SVGAGI. Trimming at V came to 8 bases and at J to 10 bases, leaving 8 bases not matched to a gene. There are 13 residues in the CDR3. CDR3 in DNA: TGTGCCAGCTGGGGACAGGGTTCAGGAAAACTGTTTTTT. Its translation: CASWGQGSGKLFF.

The chain employs TRBV2 and TRBJ2-7; tentatively, D is TRBD2 (6 bases). The CDR3 is made up of 13 amino acids. Per the germline V gene, CDR1 is SNHLY and CDR2 is FYNNEI. The germline V and J ends were trimmed by 6 bases and 3 bases, with 12 bases remaining between them. CDR3 nucleotide sequence: TGTGCCAGCAGGCGGGGTTCGAACTACGAGCAGTACTTC. Amino acids: CASRRGSNYEQYF. Together with reference TRBV2 and TRBJ2-7, the CDR3 gives the full variable domain: EPEVTQTPSHQVTQMGQEVILRCVPISNHLYFYWYRQILGQKVEFLVSFYNNEISEKSEIFDDQFSVERPDGSNFTLKIRSTKLEDSAMYFCASRRGSNYEQYFGPGTRLTVT.

The chain has TRBV28 and TRBJ2-7; D call uncertain. The germline V gene encodes CDR1 MDHEN and CDR2 SYDVKM. The CDR3 totals 15 residues. With 4 bases removed from V and 3 bases from J, the gap between germline ends came to 16 bases. The CDR3 region has the DNA TGTGCCAGCAGTTGGCCCGGCGCACCGGGCTACGAGCAGTACTTC. Translated, it gives CASSWPGAPGYEQYF.

J is TRBJ2-3 and V is TRBV5-1, with 11 nucleotides matching TRBD2. The CDR3 length is 18 residues. After removal of 4 bases from V and 5 bases from J, the junction contained 15 bases not matched to a gene. Germline CDR1 is SGHRS and CDR2 is YFSETQ. The CDR3 here is CASSQTPQTSGTGDTQYF. The CDR3 region has the DNA TGCGCCAGCAGCCAGACCCCCCAGACTAGCGGGACGGGAGATACGCAGTATTTT.

The chain combines TRBV2 with TRBJ1-1; a weak D match, TRBD1 (6 bases). The CDR3 sequence is 11 residues long. CDR1 is SNHLY and CDR2 is FYNNEI in the germline V gene. The V end lost 5 bases, the J end lost 8 bases, and 9 bases lay between the germline ends. CDR3 sequence reads: CASSQTGEAFF. Here the CDR3 DNA reads TGTGCCAGCAGTCAAACAGGGGAAGCTTTCTTT.

This rearrangement joins TRBV29-1 to TRBJ1-1; weak D call: TRBD1 (6 bases). The CDR3 length is 13 residues. The V gene lost 4 bases and the J gene lost 4 bases, with 13 bases spanning the gap. Germline assignment: CDR1 SQVTM and CDR2 ANQGSEA. DNA for the CDR3: TGCAGCGTTGTAGAGGGGGAGGGCACTGAAGCTTTCTTT. Translated: CSVVEGEGTEAFF.

The J gene is TRBJ1-2, the V gene TRBV30; 10 bases line up with TRBD1. The CDR3 is 15 amino acids. V lost 2 bases, J lost 2 bases, and 5 bases stayed unmatched. CDR1 and CDR2 from the germline V gene are GTSNPN and SVGIG (reference sequence). CDR3 in amino acids: CAWSPGQGVNYGYTF. In nucleotides, the CDR3 is TGTGCCTGGAGTCCCGGACAGGGGGTGAACTATGGCTACACCTTC. The variable domain in full, completed from reference TRBV30 and TRBJ1-2, reads SQTIHQWPATLVQPVGSPLSLECTVEGTSNPNLYWYRQAAGRGLQLLFYSVGIGQISSEVPQNLSASRPQDRQFILSSKKLLLSDSGFYLCAWSPGQGVNYGYTFGSGTRLTVV.

The chain carries TRBV3-1 (or the pseudogene TRBV3-2) and TRBJ2-1, with 11 bases aligning to TRBD1. Germline CDR1 is LGHDT and CDR2 is YNNKEL (reference sequence). The CDR3 consists of 15 residues. After removal of 4 bases from V and 3 bases from J, the junction contained 2 bases not matched to a gene. The CDR3 spells CASSLGQGVYNEQFF. The CDR3 coding sequence is TGTGCCAGCAGCCTGGGACAGGGGGTCTACAATGAGCAGTTCTTC.

The chain employs TRBV2 and TRBJ1-4; D is uncertain. CDR1 SNHLY and CDR2 FYNNEI come from the germline V gene. Trimming pared 7 bases from V and 0 bases from J, leaving 18 bases between. The CDR3 is made up of 17 amino acids. The CDR3 coding sequence is TGTGCCAGCACCACCTATCTAATCGGGGCAACTAATGAAAAACTGTTTTTT. Encoded protein: CASTTYLIGATNEKLFF.

This clone was recorded a few times. The V call is TRBV5-1, the J call TRBJ1-6; D might be TRBD1 (5 bases). Trimming shortened V by 0 bases and J by 0 bases, and 7 bases separated the two germline ends. In germline, CDR1 is SGHRS, CDR2 YFSETQ. The CDR3 has 16 residues. The CDR3 protein is CASSLGGASYNSPLHF. The CDR3 nucleotides read TGCGCCAGCAGCTTGGGCGGGGCCTCCTATAATTCACCCCTCCACTTT.

The chain combines TRBV15 with TRBJ2-7; no clear D gene. Looked up from germline, CDR1 is LNHNV and CDR2 is YYDKDF (reference sequence). The CDR3 sequence is 15 residues long. V lost 0 bases and J 0 bases, leaving 9 bases between the germline ends. As DNA, the CDR3 is TGTGCCACCAGCAGAGATCTGGGCAGCTCCTACGAGCAGTACTTC. It encodes CATSRDLGSSYEQYF.

This chain connects TRBV25-1 to TRBJ1-1, with 7 bases fitting TRBD1. V trimming: 6 bases; J trimming: 4 bases; junction bases outside the gene matches: 8. Germline CDR1 is MGHDK and CDR2 is SYGVNS. This CDR3 comprises 14 residues. CDR3 in amino acids: CASRSTGSRTEAFF. The CDR3 nucleotides read TGTGCCAGCAGATCGACAGGGTCGCGCACTGAAGCTTTCTTT.

In its sample, this clone was seen a few times. This sequence joins TRBV11-2 and TRBJ1-2; D is unresolved. The CDR3 covers 12 residues. V lost 8 bases and J 5 bases, leaving 12 bases between the germline ends. Germline V gene sequence: CDR1 SGHAT, CDR2 FQNNGV. CDR3: CASSTEIYGYTF. CDR3 bases: TGTGCCAGCTCAACAGAGATTTATGGCTACACCTTC. The variable domain in full, with the rest retrieved from reference TRBV11-2 and TRBJ1-2, is EAGVAQSPRYKIIEKRQSVAFWCNPISGHATLYWYQQILGQGPKLLIQFQNNGVVDDSQLPKDRFSAERLKGVDSTLKIQPAKLEDSAVYLCASSTEIYGYTFGSGTRLTVV.

The chain is built from TRBV5-5 and TRBJ1-1; D is perhaps TRBD1 (6 bases). Trimming cost V 4 bases and J 4 bases, with 14 bases left between them. Germline lookup yields CDR1 SGHKS and CDR2 YYEKEE (reference sequence). This CDR3 spans 14 amino acids. The CDR3 loop is CASSGTGIGTEAFF. The CDR3 region has the DNA TGTGCCAGCAGCGGTACAGGGATCGGCACTGAAGCTTTCTTT.